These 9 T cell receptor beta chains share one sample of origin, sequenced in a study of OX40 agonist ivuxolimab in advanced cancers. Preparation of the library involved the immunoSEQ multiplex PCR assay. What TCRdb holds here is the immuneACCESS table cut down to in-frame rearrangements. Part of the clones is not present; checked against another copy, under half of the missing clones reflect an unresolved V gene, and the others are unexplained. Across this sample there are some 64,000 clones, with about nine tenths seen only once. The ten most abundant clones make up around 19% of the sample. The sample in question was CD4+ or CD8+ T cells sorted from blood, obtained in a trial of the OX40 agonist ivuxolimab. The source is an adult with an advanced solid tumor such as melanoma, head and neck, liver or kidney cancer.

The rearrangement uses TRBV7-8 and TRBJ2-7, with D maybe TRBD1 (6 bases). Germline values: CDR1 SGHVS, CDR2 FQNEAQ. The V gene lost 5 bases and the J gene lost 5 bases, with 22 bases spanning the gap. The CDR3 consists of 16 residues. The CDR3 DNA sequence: TGTGCCAGCAGCGGAACCGGGTGGGCAGGGGACGACGAGCAGTACTTC. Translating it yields CASSGTGWAGDDEQYF.

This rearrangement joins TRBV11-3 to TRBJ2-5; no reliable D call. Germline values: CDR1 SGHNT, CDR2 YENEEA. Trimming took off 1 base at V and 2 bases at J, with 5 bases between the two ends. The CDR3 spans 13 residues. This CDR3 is CASSLGGQETQYF. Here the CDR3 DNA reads TGTGCCAGCAGCTTAGGGGGACAAGAGACCCAGTACTTC.

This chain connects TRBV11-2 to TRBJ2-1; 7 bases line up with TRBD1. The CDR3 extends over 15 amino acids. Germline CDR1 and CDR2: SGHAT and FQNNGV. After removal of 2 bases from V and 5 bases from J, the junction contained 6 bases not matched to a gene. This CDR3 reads CASSLWDSDNNEQFF. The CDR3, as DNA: TGTGCCAGCAGCTTATGGGACAGCGATAACAATGAGCAGTTCTTC.

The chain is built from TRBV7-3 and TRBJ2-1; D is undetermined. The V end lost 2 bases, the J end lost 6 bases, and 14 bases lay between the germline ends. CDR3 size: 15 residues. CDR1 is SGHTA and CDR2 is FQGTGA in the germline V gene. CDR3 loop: CASSLGSGWGNEQFF. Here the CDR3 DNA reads TGTGCCAGCAGCTTAGGAAGTGGTTGGGGCAATGAGCAGTTCTTC.

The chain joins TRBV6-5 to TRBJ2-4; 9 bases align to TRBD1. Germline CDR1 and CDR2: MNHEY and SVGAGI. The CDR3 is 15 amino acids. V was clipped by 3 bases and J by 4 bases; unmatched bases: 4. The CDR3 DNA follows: TGTGCCAGCAGTTATCGGGGACAGGGTAAAAACATTCAGTACTTC. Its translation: CASSYRGQGKNIQYF.

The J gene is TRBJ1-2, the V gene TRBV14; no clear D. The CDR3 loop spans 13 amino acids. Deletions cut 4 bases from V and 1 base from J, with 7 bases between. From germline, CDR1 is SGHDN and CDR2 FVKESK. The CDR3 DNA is TGTGCCAGCAGCCCCACTTTTAACTATGGCTACACCTTC. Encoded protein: CASSPTFNYGYTF.

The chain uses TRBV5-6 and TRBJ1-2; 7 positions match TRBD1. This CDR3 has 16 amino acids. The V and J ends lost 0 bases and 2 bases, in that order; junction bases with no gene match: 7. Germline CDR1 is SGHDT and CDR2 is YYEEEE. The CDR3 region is CASSLGGTDPNYGYTF. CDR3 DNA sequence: TGTGCCAGCAGCTTGGGGGGGACAGATCCCAACTATGGCTACACCTTC.

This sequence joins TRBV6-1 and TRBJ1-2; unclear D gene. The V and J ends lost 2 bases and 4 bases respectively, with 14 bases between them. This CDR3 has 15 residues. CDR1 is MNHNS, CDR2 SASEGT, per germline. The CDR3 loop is CASSESSLWIYGYTF. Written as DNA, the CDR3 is TGTGCCAGCAGTGAATCTTCCCTCTGGATCTATGGCTACACCTTC.

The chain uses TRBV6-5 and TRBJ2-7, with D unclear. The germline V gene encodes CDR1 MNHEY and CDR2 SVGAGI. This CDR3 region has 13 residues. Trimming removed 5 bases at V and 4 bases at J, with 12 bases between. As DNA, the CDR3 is TGTGCCAGCAGTCTTCAGGCACGGTACGAGCAGTACTTC. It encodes CASSLQARYEQYF.